Listed below are T cell receptor beta chains from one sample, sequenced in a study of T-cell memory formation after mild COVID-19. A single record per CDR3 protein comes from TCRdb applying MiXCR to the 5' RACE reads. The repertoire holds approximately 340,000 distinct CDR3 sequences, with 10% to 15% as singletons. Source material: PBMCs or a T cell subset sorted from them (not recorded which). These receptors were obtained from a man aged 18-30 years who had mild COVID-19 (a few samples of this study predate the infection). Cell type and time point are not known. The CDR3 runs from the conserved cysteine through the conserved F or W. The size field is filled for only some rows; it gives once, few, many or a size class.

J: TRBJ2-5
size: .
V: TRBV7-6
CDR3: CASSLDPSGGAVETQYF

J: TRBJ2-7
size: .
V: TRBV20-1
CDR3: CSAIGMDGPYEQYF

J: TRBJ1-2
size: few
V: TRBV7-9
CDR3: CASSSFYGYTF

J: TRBJ2-3
size: many
V: TRBV9
CDR3: CASSVARLAGEDTQYF

J: TRBJ1-4
size: .
V: TRBV3-1
CDR3: CASSQGEINEKLFF

J: TRBJ1-5
size: .
V: TRBV27
CDR3: CASSLGPAGPQHF

J: TRBJ1-1
size: few
V: TRBV14
CDR3: CASSQDRYWRDTNTEAFF

J: TRBJ2-3
size: many
V: TRBV7-2
CDR3: CASSSLAGGHYGDTQYF

J: TRBJ2-6
size: many
V: TRBV5-1
CDR3: CASSWGSGANVLTF

J: TRBJ1-5
size: few
V: TRBV6-2/TRBV6-3
CDR3: CASQDSSNQPQHF

J: TRBJ2-7
size: many
V: TRBV7-9
CDR3: CASSLGTGMSHEQYF

J: TRBJ1-2
size: .
V: TRBV7-9
CDR3: CASSLMDREEGYTF

J: TRBJ2-7
size: few
V: TRBV2
CDR3: CASREGQGYEQYF

J: TRBJ2-2
size: .
V: TRBV6-4
CDR3: CASRQENTGELFF

J: TRBJ2-1
size: many
V: TRBV7-2
CDR3: CASSLATQAGGGEQFF

J: TRBJ2-1
size: .
V: TRBV6-5
CDR3: CASSEGSAYNEQFF

J: TRBJ2-3
size: .
V: TRBV10-2
CDR3: CASSELAGVLTDTQYF

J: TRBJ2-2
size: few
V: TRBV7-7
CDR3: CASSSRDRGLGGELFF

J: TRBJ2-7
size: many
V: TRBV5-1
CDR3: CASSRSGDSYEQYF

J: TRBJ1-2
size: many
V: TRBV15
CDR3: CATSREKLNYGYTF

J: TRBJ2-7
size: .
V: TRBV20-1
CDR3: CSARIRDRYEQYF

J: TRBJ2-6
size: few
V: TRBV7-2
CDR3: CASRERRGLSGANVLTF

J: TRBJ2-1
size: once
V: TRBV14
CDR3: CDSSQWPHNFEFF

J: TRBJ1-5
size: .
V: TRBV20-1
CDR3: CSARDSDQPQHF

J: TRBJ2-1
size: .
V: TRBV4-1
CDR3: CASSQYSAGENEQFF

J: TRBJ2-2
size: few
V: TRBV7-9
CDR3: CASSSGQGRTGELFF

J: TRBJ2-5
size: few
V: TRBV7-9
CDR3: CASTSYQQETQYF

J: TRBJ2-5
size: .
V: TRBV7-2
CDR3: CASSSGTGHGETQYF